The 10 T cell receptor beta chains below all came from one sample that was sequenced in a study of TIL therapy for anti-PD-1-resistant metastatic lung cancer. The libraries were made with immunoSEQ v3. Produced via immunoSEQ multiplex PCR; TCRdb's table is partial and in-frame only. The sample records under 35,000 clones, roughly 69% being singletons. Time point denoted: pre-treatment sample, taken before nivolumab and TIL therapy. The source was blood, collected at baseline. Receptors were obtained from a woman aged 30 to 85 with non-small cell lung cancer.

In its sample, this clone was seen a few times. This rearrangement joins TRBV6-6 to TRBJ1-1; possible D gene TRBD1, 6 bases. CDR1 is MNHNY, CDR2 SVGAGI, per germline (reference sequence). Trimming removed 5 bases from V and 9 bases from J, with 16 bases in between. There are 13 residues in the CDR3. The CDR3 DNA sequence: TGTGCCAGCAGTCCCGGGACACAGGTGAAAGCTTTCTTT. Its protein is CASSPGTQVKAFF.

The chain recombines TRBV5-4 with TRBJ2-1; 7 bases are a match to TRBD2. V dropped 2 bases and J dropped 15; count of bases not matched to a gene: 5. CDR1 and CDR2 from the germline V gene are SGHNT and YYREEE (reference sequence). The CDR3 totals 11 residues. The CDR3 protein is CASSLGLVRFF. DNA of the CDR3: TGTGCCAGCAGCTTAGGACTAGTCCGGTTCTTC.

J is TRBJ2-1 and V is TRBV5-6, with D perhaps matching TRBD1 (7 bases). Trimming pared 4 bases from V and 7 bases from J, leaving 18 bases between. The CDR3 has 15 residues. Germline V gene data show CDR1 as SGHDT and CDR2 as YYEEEE. Here the CDR3 reads CASSTGAGGMNEQFF. In DNA, the CDR3 is TGTGCCAGCAGCACGGGGGCAGGGGGGATGAATGAGCAGTTCTTC.

This CDR3 reads CASSAGLARGNEQFF. CDR3 nucleotides: TGTGCCAGCAGCGCCGGACTAGCGAGGGGGAATGAGCAGTTCTTC. V gene TRBV7-2 combines with J gene TRBJ2-1, with 9 bases aligning to TRBD2. From germline, CDR1 is SGHTA and CDR2 FQGNSA. This CDR3 has 15 residues. Trimming took 5 bases from V and 7 from J; bases not matched to a gene: 9.

The chain combines TRBV5-1 with TRBJ2-7; D may be TRBD1 or TRBD2 (5 bases each). Looked up from germline, CDR1 is SGHRS and CDR2 is YFSETQ. The CDR3 contains 11 residues. Trimming took 7 bases from V and 2 from J, leaving 7 bases between them. The CDR3 DNA is TGCGCCAGCCGGGACGCCTACGAGCAGTACTTC. Its translation is CASRDAYEQYF.

The chain uses TRBV14 and TRBJ2-5; possible D gene TRBD2, 6 bases. Trimming removed 3 bases from V and 5 bases from J, with 10 bases in between. This CDR3 is built from 13 residues. Germline assignment: CDR1 SGHDN and CDR2 FVKESK. The DNA of the CDR3 is TGTGCCAGCAGCCAGGGGGGACGGGAGACCCAGTACTTC. Translating gives CASSQGGRETQYF.

The table lists this clone with a count of one. J is TRBJ1-4 and V is TRBV5-1, with a tentative D call TRBD1 (6 bases). CDR1 is SGHRS, CDR2 YFSETQ, per germline. The length of the CDR3 is 16 residues. The V end lost 4 bases, the J end lost 0 bases, and 13 bases lay between the germline ends. CDR3 region: CASSRTQGSTNEKLFF. Here the CDR3 DNA reads TGCGCCAGCAGCCGGACACAGGGTTCAACTAATGAAAAACTGTTTTTT. Full variable domain (remainder filled in from reference TRBV5-1 and TRBJ1-4): KAGVTQTPRYLIKTRGQQVTLSCSPISGHRSVSWYQQTPGQGLQFLFEYFSETQRNKGNFPGRFSGRQFSNSRSEMNVSTLELGDSALYLCASSRTQGSTNEKLFFGSGTQLSVL.

Only one count was recorded for this clone. This chain links TRBV6-5 with TRBJ2-3; D gene unclear. From germline, CDR1 is MNHEY and CDR2 SVGAGI. This CDR3 has 12 residues. V shed 6 bases and J shed 5 bases, with 9 bases lying between them. In DNA form, the CDR3 reads TGTGCCAGCAGGAACATGATAGATACGCAGTATTTT. This gives the protein CASRNMIDTQYF.

The genes are TRBV19 and TRBJ2-1; the D gene is possibly TRBD2 (7 bases). Germline V gives CDR1 LNHDA, CDR2 SQIVND (reference sequence). Trimming took 11 bases from V and 4 from J, leaving 18 bases between them. The CDR3 has 14 residues. This chain's CDR3 is CASQGAGAYNEQFF. The CDR3 DNA follows: TGTGCCTCCCAAGGGGCGGGGGCTTACAATGAGCAGTTCTTC.

V usage is TRBV14 and J usage is TRBJ2-5; maybe TRBD1 (5 bases). Per the germline V gene, CDR1 is SGHDN and CDR2 is FVKESK. CDR3 length equals 15 residues. V was cut by 0 bases and J by 5 bases, with 13 bases left in between. CDR3 residues: CASSQEQGRWETQYF. The DNA of the CDR3 is TGTGCCAGCAGCCAAGAGCAGGGCCGCTGGGAGACCCAGTACTTC.